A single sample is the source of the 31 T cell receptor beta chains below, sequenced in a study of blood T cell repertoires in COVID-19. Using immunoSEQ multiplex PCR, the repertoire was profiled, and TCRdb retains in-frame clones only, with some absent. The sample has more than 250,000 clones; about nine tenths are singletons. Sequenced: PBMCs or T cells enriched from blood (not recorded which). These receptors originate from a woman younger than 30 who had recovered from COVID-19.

CDR3 protein: CATSDRTGHSGYTF. The CDR3 bases are TGTGCCACCAGTGATCGGACAGGGCACTCTGGCTACACCTTC. The chain links TRBV24-1 to TRBJ1-2; 8 bases fit TRBD1. Trimming cost V 3 bases and J 7 bases; bases outside gene matches: 6. CDR1 and CDR2 (germline): KGHDR, SFDVKD. The CDR3 has 14 amino acids.

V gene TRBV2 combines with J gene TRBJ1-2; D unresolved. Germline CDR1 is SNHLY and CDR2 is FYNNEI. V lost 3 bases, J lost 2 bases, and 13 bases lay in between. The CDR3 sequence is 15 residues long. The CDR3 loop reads CASSESPASNYGYTF. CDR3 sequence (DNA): TGTGCCAGCAGTGAGTCCCCTGCAAGCAACTATGGCTACACCTTC.

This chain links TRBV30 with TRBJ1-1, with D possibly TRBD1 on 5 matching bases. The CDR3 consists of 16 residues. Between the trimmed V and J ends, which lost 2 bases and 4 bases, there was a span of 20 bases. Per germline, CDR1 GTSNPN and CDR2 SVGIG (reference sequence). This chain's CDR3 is CAWSPTDAGQGTEAFF. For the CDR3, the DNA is TGTGCCTGGAGTCCTACGGATGCAGGGCAGGGCACTGAAGCTTTCTTT.

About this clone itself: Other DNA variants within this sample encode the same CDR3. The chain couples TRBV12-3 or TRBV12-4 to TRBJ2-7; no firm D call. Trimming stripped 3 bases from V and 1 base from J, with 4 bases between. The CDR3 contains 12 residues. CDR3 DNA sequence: TGTGCCAGCAGTTTCGGGTCCTACGAGCAGTACTTC. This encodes CASSFGSYEQYF.

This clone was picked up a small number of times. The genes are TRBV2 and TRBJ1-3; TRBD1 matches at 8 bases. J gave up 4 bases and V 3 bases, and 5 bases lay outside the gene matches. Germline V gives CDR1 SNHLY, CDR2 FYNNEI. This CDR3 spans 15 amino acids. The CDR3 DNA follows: TGTGCCAGCAGTGAGTTGAGGACAGGGGGAAACACCATATATTTT. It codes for CASSELRTGGNTIYF. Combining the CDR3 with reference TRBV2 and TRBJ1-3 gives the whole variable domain EPEVTQTPSHQVTQMGQEVILRCVPISNHLYFYWYRQILGQKVEFLVSFYNNEISEKSEIFDDQFSVERPDGSNFTLKIRSTKLEDSAMYFCASSELRTGGNTIYFGEGSWLTVV.

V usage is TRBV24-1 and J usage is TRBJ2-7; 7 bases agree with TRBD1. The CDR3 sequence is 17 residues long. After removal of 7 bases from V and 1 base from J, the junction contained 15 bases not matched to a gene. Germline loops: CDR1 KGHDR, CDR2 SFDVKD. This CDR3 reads CATSPGTARGGSYEQYF. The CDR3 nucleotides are TGTGCCACCAGCCCAGGGACAGCTCGTGGGGGTTCCTACGAGCAGTACTTC.

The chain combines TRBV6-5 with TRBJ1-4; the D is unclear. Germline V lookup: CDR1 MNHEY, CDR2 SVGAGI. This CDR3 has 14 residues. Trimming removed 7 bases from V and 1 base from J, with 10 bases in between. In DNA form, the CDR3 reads TGTGCCAGCACCCCGTATGTAACTAATGAAAAACTGTTTTTT. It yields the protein CASTPYVTNEKLFF.

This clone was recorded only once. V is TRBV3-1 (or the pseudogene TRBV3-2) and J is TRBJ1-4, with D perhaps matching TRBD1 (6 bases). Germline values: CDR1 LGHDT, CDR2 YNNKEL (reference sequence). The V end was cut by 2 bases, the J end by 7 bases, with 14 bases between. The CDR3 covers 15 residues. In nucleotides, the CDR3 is TGTGCCAGCAGCCAATTCTCAGGGGAGGGTGAAAAACTGTTTTTT. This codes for CASSQFSGEGEKLFF.

Here the CDR3 reads CASSLPGTSGGDTQYF. Here the CDR3 DNA reads TGTGCCAGCAGCTTACCCGGGACTAGCGGTGGGGATACGCAGTATTTT. The chain couples TRBV11-2 to TRBJ2-3; 11 positions match TRBD2. The CDR3 extends over 16 amino acids. The germline V gene has CDR1 SGHAT and CDR2 FQNNGV. The V and J ends lost 2 bases and 6 bases, in that order; junction bases with no gene match: 7.

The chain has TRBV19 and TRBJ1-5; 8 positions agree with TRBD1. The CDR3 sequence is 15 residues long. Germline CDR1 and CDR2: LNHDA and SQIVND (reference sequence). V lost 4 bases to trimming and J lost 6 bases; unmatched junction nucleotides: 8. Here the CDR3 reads CASSTTGGGGQPQHF. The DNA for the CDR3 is TGTGCCAGTAGTACAACAGGGGGAGGTGGTCAGCCCCAGCATTTT.

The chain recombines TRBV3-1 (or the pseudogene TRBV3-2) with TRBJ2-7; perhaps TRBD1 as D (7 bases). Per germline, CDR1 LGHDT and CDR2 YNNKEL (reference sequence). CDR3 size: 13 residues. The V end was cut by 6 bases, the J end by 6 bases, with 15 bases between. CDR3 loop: CASRLGTAGEQYF. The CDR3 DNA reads TGTGCCAGCAGGCTCGGGACAGCGGGCGAGCAGTACTTC.

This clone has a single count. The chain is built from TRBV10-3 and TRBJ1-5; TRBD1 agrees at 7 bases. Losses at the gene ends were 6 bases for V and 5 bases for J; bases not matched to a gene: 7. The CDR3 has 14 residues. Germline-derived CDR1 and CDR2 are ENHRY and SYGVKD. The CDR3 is CAISRQGGDQPQHF. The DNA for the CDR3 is TGTGCCATCAGCAGACAGGGTGGTGATCAGCCCCAGCATTTT.

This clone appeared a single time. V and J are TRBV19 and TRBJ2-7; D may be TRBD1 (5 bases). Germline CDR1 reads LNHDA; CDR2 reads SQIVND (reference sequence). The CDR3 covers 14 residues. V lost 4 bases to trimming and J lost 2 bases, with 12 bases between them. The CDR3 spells CASSSLTAAYEQYF. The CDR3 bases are TGTGCCAGTAGTAGCCTGACAGCAGCCTACGAGCAGTACTTC.

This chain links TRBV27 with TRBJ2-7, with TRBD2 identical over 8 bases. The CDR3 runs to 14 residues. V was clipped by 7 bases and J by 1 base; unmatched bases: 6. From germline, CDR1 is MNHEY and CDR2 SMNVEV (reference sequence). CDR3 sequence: CASTPSGGSYEQYF. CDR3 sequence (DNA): TGTGCCAGCACTCCCTCGGGGGGGTCCTACGAGCAGTACTTC.

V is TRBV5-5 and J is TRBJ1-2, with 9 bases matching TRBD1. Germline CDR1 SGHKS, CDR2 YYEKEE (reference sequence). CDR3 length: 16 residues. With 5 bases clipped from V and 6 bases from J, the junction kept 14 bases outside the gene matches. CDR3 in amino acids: CASRPGWGQGPDGYTF. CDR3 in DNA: TGTGCCAGCAGACCCGGCTGGGGACAGGGACCTGATGGCTACACCTTC.

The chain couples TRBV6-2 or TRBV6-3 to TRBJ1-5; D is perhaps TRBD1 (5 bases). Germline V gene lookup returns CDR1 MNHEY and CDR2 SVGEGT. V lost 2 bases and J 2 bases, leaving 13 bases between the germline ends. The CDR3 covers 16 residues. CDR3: CASSYDQGSGNQPQHF. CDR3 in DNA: TGTGCCAGCAGTTACGACCAGGGAAGTGGCAATCAGCCCCAGCATTTT.

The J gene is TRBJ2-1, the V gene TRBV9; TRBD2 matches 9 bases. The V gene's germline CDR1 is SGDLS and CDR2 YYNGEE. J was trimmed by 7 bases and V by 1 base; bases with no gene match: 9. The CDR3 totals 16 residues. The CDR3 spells CASSVLRAGGLNEQFF. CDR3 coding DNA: TGTGCCAGCAGCGTACTGCGGGCGGGAGGGCTGAATGAGCAGTTCTTC.

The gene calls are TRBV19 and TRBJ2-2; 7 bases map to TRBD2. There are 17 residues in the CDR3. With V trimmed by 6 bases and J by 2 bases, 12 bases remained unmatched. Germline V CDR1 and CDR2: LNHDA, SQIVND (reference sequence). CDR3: CASSLASGLGNTGELFF. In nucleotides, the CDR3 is TGTGCCAGTAGCTTGGCGTCCGGACTAGGAAACACCGGGGAGCTGTTTTTT.

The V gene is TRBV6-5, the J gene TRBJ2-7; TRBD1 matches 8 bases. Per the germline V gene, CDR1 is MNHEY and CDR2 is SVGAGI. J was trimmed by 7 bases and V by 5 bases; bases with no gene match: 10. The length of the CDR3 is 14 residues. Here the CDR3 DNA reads TGTGCCAGCAGTCAGTGGGACAGGCCAGGAGAGCAGTACTTC. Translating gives CASSQWDRPGEQYF.

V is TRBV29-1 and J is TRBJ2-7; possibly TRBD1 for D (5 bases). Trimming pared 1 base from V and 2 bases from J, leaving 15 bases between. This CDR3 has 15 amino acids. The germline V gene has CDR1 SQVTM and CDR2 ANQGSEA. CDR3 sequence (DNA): TGCAGCGTTGAAGCAAGTCAGGGCCCCCCCTACGAGCAGTACTTC. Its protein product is CSVEASQGPPYEQYF.

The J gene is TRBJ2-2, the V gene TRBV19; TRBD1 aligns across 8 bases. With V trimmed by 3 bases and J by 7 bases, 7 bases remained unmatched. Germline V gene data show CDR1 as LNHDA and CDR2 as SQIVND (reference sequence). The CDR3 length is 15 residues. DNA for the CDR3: TGTGCCAGTAGTATCTCCAGGGGGCGTAGCGGGGAGCTGTTTTTT. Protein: CASSISRGRSGELFF.

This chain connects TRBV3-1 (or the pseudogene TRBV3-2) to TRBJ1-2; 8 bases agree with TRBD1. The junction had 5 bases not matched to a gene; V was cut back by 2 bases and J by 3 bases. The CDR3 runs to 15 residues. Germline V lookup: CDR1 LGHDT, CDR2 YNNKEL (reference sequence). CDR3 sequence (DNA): TGTGCCAGCAGCCAAAGCAGGGGGCACGACTATGGCTACACCTTC. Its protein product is CASSQSRGHDYGYTF.

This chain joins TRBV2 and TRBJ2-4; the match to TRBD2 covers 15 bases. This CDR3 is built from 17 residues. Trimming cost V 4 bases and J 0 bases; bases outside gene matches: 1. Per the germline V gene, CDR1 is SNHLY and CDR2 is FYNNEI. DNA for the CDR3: TGTGCCAGCAGTGCGGGACTAGCGGGGGGAGCCAAAAACATTCAGTACTTC. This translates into CASSAGLAGGAKNIQYF.

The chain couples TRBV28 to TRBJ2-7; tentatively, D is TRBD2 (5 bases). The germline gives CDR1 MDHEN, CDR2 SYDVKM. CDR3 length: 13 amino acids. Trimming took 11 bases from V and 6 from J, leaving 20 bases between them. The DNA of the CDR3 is TGTGCCGTCCGACGGCGGGTGGTGGGCGAGCAGTACTTC. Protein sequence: CAVRRRVVGEQYF.

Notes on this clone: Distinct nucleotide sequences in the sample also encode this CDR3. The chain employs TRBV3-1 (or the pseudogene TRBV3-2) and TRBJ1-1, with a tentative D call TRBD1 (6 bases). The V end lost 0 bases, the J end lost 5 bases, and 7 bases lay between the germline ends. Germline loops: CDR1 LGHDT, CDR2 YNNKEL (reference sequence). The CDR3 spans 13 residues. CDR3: CASSQEGGTEAFF. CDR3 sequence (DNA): TGTGCCAGCAGCCAAGAAGGGGGTACTGAAGCTTTCTTT.

The DNA for the CDR3 is TGCGCCAGCAGCCGTCTGACCGGGAACCTTGGGAATGAGCAGTTCTTC. Translated, it gives CASSRLTGNLGNEQFF. The V call is TRBV4-1, the J call TRBJ2-1; the D gene is possibly TRBD2 (5 bases). Germline V gene lookup returns CDR1 MGHRA and CDR2 YSYEKL. CDR3 length equals 16 residues. V was trimmed by 4 bases and J by 7 bases, leaving 20 bases between them.

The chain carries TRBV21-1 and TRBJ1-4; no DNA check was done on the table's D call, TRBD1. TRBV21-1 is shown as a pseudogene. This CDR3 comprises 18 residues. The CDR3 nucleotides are TGTGCCAGCAAAGGGGGCAGAAAGGGACTTAAGACTAATGAAAAACTGTTTTTT. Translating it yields CASKGGRKGLKTNEKLFF.

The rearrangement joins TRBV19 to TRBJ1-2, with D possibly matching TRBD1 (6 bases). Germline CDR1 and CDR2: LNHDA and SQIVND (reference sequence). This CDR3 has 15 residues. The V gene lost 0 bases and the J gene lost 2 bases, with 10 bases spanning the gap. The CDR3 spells CASSIDSTGNYGYTF. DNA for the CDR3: TGTGCCAGTAGTATAGATTCAACAGGGAACTATGGCTACACCTTC.

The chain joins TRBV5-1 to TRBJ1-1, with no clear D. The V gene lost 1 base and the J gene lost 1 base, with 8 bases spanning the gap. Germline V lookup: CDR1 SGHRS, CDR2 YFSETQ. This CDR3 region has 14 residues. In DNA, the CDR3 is TGCGCCAGCAGCTTGTGGCAATGGAACACTGAAGCTTTCTTT. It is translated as CASSLWQWNTEAFF.

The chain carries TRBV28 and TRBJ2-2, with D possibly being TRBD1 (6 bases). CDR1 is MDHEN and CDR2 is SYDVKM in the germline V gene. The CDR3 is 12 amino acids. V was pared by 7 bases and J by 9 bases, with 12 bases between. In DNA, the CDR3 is TGTGCCAGCACCCTAGGGGACAGGGAGCTGTTTTTT. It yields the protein CASTLGDRELFF.

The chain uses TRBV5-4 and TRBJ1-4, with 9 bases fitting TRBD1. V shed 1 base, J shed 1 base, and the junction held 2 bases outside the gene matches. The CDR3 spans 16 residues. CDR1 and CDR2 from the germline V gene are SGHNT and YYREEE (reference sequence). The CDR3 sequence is CASSLTGGGTNEKLFF. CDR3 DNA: TGTGCCAGCAGCTTGACAGGGGGCGGAACTAATGAAAAACTGTTTTTT.